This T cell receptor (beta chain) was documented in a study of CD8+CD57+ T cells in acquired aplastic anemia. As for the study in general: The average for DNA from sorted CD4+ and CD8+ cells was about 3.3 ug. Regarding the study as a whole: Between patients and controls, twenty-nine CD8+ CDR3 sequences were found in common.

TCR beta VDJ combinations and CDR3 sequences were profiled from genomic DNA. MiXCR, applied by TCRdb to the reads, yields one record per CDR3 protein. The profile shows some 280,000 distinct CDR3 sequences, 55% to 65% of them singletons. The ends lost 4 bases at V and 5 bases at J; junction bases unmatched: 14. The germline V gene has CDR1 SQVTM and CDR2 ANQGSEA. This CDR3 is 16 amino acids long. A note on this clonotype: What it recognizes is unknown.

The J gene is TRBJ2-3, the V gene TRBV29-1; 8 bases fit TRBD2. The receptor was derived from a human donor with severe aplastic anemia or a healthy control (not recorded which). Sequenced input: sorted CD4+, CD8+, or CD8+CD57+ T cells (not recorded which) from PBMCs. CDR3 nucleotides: TGCAGCGTTGCGGGAGGGCCCGGGGGTACAGTAGATACGCAGTATTTT. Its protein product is CSVAGGPGGTVDTQYF.